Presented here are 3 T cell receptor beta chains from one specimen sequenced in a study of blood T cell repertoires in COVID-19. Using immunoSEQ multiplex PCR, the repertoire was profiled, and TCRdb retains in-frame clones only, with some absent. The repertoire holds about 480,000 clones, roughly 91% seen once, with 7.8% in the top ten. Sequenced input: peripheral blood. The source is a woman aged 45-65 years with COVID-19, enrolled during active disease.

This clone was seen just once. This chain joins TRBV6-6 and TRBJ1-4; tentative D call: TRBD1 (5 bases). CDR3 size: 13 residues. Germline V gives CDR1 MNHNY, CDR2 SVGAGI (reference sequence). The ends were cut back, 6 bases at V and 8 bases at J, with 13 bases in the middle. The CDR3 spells CASSNGGREKLFF. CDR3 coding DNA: TGTGCCAGCAGCAACGGGGGTAGGGAAAAACTGTTTTTT.

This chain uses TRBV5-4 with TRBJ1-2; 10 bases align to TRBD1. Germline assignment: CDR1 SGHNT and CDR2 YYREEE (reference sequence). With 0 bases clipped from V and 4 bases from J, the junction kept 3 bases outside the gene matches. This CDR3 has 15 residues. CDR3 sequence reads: CASSLADRGVYGYTF. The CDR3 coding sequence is TGTGCCAGCAGCTTGGCGGACAGGGGGGTCTATGGCTACACCTTC.

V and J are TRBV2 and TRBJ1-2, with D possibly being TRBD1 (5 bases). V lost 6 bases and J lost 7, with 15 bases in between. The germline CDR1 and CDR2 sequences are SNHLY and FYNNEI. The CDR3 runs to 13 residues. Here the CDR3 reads CASRATVVGGYTF. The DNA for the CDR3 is TGTGCCAGCAGGGCGACAGTTGTCGGTGGCTACACCTTC.